These T cell receptor beta chains were read from a single sample in a study of blood T cells in healthy people across ages. TCRdb reprocessed the 5' RACE reads via MiXCR and lists one record per CDR3 protein. The table has hundreds of thousands of distinct CDR3 sequences, 40% to 50% seen once; the top ten hold about 19%. Sequenced: blood. These receptor sequences come from a man aged 55 to 70 in good health. Both conserved end residues are part of each CDR3. The D gene is left open where the match is weak.

D	J	V	CDR3
TRBD1	TRBJ1-1	TRBV6-1	CASRGQGAMNTEAFF
-	TRBJ2-7	TRBV5-1	CASSDPLEASYEQYF
-	TRBJ1-1	TRBV7-8	CASSLGFGVGTEAFF
TRBD1	TRBJ2-2	TRBV25-1	CASNGNWGQKNTGELFF
TRBD2	TRBJ2-3	TRBV9	CASSVSSGGLDTQYF
-	TRBJ1-2	TRBV10-2	CASSDRDHGYTF
TRBD1	TRBJ1-2	TRBV5-5	CASSFAGTGVNYGYTF
-	TRBJ2-4	TRBV27	CASSSRGPLAKNIQYF
-	TRBJ2-3	TRBV29-1	CSVEVPSGGPDTQYF
-	TRBJ1-2	TRBV3-1	CASRNSRQAINYGYTF
TRBD1	TRBJ1-2	TRBV7-9	CASSRWDRDGYTF
-	TRBJ2-5	TRBV6-2/TRBV6-3	CASSYTRSRGETQYF
-	TRBJ2-7	TRBV18	CASSLSDLSSYEQYF
TRBD2	-	TRBV20-1	CSARDRASGGYNEQYF
TRBD2	TRBJ2-3	TRBV7-2	CASSLSGLAGGLSTDTQYF
TRBD1	TRBJ2-1	TRBV6-5	CASSYGGTGGNEQFF
-	TRBJ1-1	TRBV7-3	CASSLAGHAEAFF
-	TRBJ2-7	TRBV5-1	CASSPLGSSSYEQYF
TRBD2	TRBJ2-5	TRBV2	CASSARTSGDETQYF
-	TRBJ2-3	TRBV28	CASSFRKGTSSSTDTQYF
-	TRBJ2-2	TRBV7-9	CASSPPTVGTGELFF
TRBD2	TRBJ2-1	TRBV3-1	CASSQDRASGKQFF
TRBD2	TRBJ2-5	TRBV9	CASSVGAGGRETQYF
-	TRBJ2-3	TRBV12-3/TRBV12-4	CASSLGQKFTDTQYF
-	TRBJ1-1	TRBV20-1	CSARDRILNTEAFF
-	TRBJ1-1	TRBV29-1	CSVVSLTEAFF
-	TRBJ2-5	TRBV6-5	CANSSSGQTKTQYF
TRBD1	TRBJ1-1	TRBV29-1	CSVPGGTEAFF
TRBD1	TRBJ1-2	TRBV25-1	CASSESGTGGRSPYGYTF